This T cell receptor (beta chain) was identified during a study of blood T cell repertoires in COVID-19. Overall study context: Sites across the United States, Italy and Spain contributed samples from acute and convalescent COVID-19.

Some clones are missing from TCRdb's copy, which holds only in-frame ones; the method was immunoSEQ multiplex PCR. The sample shows about 140,000 clones, about 80% of them seen only once. This CDR3 has 12 amino acids. Germline values: CDR1 SEHNR, CDR2 FQNEAQ (reference sequence). V lost 2 bases to trimming and J lost 4 bases, with 4 bases between them. Sequencing used peripheral blood. The chain combines TRBV7-9 with TRBJ2-3; D unresolved. This TCR was recovered from a man aged 65 to 79 who had recovered from COVID-19. Written as DNA, the CDR3 is TGTGCCAGCAGCTTATCCGCAGATACGCAGTATTTT. Translation gives CASSLSADTQYF.